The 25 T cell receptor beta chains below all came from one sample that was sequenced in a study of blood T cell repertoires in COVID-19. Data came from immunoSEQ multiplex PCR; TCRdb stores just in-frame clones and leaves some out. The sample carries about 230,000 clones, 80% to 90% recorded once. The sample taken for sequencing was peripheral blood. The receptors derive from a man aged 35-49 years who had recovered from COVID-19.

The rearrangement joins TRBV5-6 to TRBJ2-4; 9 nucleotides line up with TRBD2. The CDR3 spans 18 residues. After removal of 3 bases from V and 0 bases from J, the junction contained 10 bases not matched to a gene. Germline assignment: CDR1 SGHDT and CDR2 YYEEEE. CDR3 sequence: CASSSGTSLDLAKNIQYF. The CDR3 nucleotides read TGTGCCAGCAGCTCCGGGACTAGCCTAGACTTAGCCAAAAACATTCAGTACTTC.

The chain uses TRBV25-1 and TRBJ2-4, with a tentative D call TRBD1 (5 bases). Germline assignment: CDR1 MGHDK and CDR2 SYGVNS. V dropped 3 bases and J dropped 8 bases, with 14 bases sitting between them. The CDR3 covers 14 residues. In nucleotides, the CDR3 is TGTGCCAGCAGTGATTCCCAGGGCACGTACATTCAGTACTTC. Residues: CASSDSQGTYIQYF.

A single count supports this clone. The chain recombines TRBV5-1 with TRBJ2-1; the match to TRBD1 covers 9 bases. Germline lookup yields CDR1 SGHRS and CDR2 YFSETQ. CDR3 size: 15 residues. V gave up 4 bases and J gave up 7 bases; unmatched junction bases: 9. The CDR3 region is CASSLTGTGYNEQFF. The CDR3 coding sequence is TGCGCCAGCAGCCTGACCGGGACAGGGTATAATGAGCAGTTCTTC.

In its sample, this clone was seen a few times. CDR3 in amino acids: CSVPGQGSMNTEAFF. In nucleotides, the CDR3 is TGCAGCGTCCCGGGACAGGGATCTATGAACACTGAAGCTTTCTTT. The chain couples TRBV29-1 to TRBJ1-1, with TRBD1 identical over 9 bases. This CDR3 has 15 amino acids. V was pared by 6 bases and J by 0 bases, with 8 bases of the junction left unmatched. Germline V lookup: CDR1 SQVTM, CDR2 ANQGSEA. Looking up the rest from reference TRBV29-1 and TRBJ1-1 gives the full variable domain: SAVISQKPSRDICQRGTSLTIQCQVDSQVTMMFWYRQQPGQSLTLIATANQGSEATYESGFVIDKFPISRPNLTFSTLTVSNMSPEDSSIYLCSVPGQGSMNTEAFFGQGTRLTVV.

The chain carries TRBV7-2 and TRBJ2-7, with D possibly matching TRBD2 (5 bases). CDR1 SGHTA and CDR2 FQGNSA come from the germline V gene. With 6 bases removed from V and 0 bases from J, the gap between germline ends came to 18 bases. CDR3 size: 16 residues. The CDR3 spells CASSSSGLRSSYEQYF. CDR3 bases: TGTGCCAGCAGTTCAAGCGGACTCAGATCCTCCTACGAGCAGTACTTC. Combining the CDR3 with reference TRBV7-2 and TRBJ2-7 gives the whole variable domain GAGVSQSPSNKVTEKGKDVELRCDPISGHTALYWYRQSLGQGLEFLIYFQGNSAPDKSGLPSDRFSAERTGGSVSTLTIQRTQQEDSAVYLCASSSSGLRSSYEQYFGPGTRLTVT.

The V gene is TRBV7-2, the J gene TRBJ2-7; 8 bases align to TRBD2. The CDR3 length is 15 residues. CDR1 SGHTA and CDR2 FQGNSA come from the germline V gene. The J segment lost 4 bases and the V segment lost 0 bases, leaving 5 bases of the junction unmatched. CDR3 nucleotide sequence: TGTGCCAGCAGCTTAGCAGGGACTAGAAGGTACGAGCAGTACTTC. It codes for CASSLAGTRRYEQYF.

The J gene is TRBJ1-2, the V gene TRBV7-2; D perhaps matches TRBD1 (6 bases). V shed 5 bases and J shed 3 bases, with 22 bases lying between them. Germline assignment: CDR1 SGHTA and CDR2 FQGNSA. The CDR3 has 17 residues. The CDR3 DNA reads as TGTGCCAGCAGCGCGACGGGGGGCCCCCAACCTTACTATGGCTACACCTTC. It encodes CASSATGGPQPYYGYTF.

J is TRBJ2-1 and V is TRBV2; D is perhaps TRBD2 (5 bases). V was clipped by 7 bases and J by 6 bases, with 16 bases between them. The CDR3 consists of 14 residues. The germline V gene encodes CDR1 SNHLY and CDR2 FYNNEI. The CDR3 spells CASKFLASLNEQFF. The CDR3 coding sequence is TGTGCCAGCAAGTTCCTAGCCTCCCTCAATGAGCAGTTCTTC.

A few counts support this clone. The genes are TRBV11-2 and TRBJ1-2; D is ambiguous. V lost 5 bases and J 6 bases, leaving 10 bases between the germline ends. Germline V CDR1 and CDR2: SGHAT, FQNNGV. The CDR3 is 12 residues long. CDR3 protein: CASSPSPDGYTF. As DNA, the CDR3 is TGTGCCAGCAGCCCATCGCCGGATGGCTACACCTTC.

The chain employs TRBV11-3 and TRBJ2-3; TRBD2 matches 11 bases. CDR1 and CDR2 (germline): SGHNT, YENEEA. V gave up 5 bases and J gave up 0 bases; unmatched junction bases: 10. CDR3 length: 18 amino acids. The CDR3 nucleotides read TGTGCCAGCAGCGAAGGGACTAGCGGCCATCCTAGCACAGATACGCAGTATTTT. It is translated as CASSEGTSGHPSTDTQYF. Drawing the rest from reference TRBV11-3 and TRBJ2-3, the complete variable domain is EAGVVQSPRYKIIEKKQPVAFWCNPISGHNTLYWYLQNLGQGPELLIRYENEEAVDDSQLPKDRFSAERLKGVDSTLKIQPAELGDSAVYLCASSEGTSGHPSTDTQYFGPGTRLTVL.

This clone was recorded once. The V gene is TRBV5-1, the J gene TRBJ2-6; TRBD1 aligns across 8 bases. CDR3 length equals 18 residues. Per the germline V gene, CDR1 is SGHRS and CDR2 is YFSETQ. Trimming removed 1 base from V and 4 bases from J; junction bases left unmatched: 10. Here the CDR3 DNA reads TGCGCCAGCAGCTTGTTCGGGTCAGGGGGCACGGGGGCCAACGTCCTGACTTTC. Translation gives CASSLFGSGGTGANVLTF.

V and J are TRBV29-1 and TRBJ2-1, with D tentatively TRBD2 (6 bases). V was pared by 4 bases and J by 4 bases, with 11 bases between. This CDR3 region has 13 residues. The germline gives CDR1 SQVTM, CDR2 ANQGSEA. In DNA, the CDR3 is TGCAGCGTTGCAGGACTAATATACAATGAGCAGTTCTTC. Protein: CSVAGLIYNEQFF.

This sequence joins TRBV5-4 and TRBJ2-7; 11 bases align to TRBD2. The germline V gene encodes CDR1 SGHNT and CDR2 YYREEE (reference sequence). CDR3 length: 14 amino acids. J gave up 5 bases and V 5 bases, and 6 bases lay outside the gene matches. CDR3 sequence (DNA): TGTGCCAGCAGTTCTAGCGGGGGGAACGACGAGCAGTACTTC. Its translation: CASSSSGGNDEQYF.

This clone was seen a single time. This CDR3 reads CASSPRLAGGTDTQYF. CDR3 DNA sequence: TGTGCCAGCTCACCGAGACTAGCGGGAGGGACAGATACGCAGTATTTT. The V call is TRBV18, the J call TRBJ2-3, with TRBD2 identical over 14 bases. V shed 3 bases and J 3 bases; nucleotides not matched to a gene: 2. The CDR3 is made up of 16 amino acids. CDR1 and CDR2 from the germline V gene are KGHSH and LQKENI.

CDR3 nucleotides: TGTGCCAGCAGCCTCAGTTCGGGACAGGGTAGCTACACCTTC. Protein product: CASSLSSGQGSYTF. The chain uses TRBV7-2 and TRBJ1-2; 9 nucleotides align to TRBD1. CDR3 length equals 14 residues. Germline assignment: CDR1 SGHTA and CDR2 FQGNSA. The J segment lost 9 bases and the V segment lost 5 bases, leaving 10 bases of the junction unmatched.

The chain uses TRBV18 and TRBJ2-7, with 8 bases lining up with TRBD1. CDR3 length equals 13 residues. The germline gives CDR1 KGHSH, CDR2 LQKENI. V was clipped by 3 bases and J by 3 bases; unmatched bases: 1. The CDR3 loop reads CASSPGTGYEQYF. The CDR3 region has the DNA TGTGCCAGCTCACCGGGGACAGGCTACGAGCAGTACTTC.

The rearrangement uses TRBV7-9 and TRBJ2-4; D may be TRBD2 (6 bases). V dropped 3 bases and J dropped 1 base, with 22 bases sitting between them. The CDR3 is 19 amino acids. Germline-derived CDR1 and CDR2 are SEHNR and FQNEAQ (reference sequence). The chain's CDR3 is CASSLRPSALPSAKNIQYF. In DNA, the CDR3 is TGTGCCAGCAGCTTGAGGCCTAGCGCGCTACCCTCGGCCAAAAACATTCAGTACTTC.

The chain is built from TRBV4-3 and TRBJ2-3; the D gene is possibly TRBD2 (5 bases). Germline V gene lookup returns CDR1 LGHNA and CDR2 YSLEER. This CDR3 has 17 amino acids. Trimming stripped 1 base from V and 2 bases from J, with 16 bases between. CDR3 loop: CASSQGPQRTFTDTQYF. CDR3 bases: TGCGCCAGCAGCCAAGGGCCCCAGCGGACCTTCACAGATACGCAGTATTTT.

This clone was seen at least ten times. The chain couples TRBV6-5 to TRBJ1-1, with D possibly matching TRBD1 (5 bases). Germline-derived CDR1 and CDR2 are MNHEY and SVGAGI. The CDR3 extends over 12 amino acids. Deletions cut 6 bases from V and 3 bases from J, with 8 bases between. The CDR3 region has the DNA TGTGCCAGCAGCTCCAGGGACACTGAAGCTTTCTTT. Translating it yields CASSSRDTEAFF.

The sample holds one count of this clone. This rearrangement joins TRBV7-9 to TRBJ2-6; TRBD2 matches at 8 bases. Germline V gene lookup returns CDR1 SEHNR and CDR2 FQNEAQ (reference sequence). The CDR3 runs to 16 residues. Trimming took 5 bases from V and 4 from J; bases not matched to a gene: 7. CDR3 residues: CASSVGRGSGANVLTF. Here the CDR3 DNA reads TGTGCCAGCAGCGTCGGGAGGGGGAGCGGGGCCAACGTCCTGACTTTC.

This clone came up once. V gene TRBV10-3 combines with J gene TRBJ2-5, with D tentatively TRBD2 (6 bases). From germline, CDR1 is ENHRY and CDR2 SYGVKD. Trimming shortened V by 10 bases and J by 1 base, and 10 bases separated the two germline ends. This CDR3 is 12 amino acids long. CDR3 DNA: TGTGCCACCGGGACTGCCCAAGAGACCCAGTACTTC. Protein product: CATGTAQETQYF.

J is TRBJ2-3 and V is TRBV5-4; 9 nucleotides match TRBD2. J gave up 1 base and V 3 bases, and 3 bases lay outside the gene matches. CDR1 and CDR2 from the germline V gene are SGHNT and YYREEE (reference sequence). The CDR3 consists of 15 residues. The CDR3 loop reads CASSSRGGGTDTQYF. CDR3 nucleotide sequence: TGTGCCAGCAGCTCCCGCGGGGGGGGCACAGATACGCAGTATTTT.

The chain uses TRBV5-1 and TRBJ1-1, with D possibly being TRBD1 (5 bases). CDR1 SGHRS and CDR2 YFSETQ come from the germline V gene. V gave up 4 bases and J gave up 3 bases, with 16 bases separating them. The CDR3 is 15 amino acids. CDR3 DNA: TGCGCCAGCAGCGGCCAGGGCCGTGGGGACACTGAAGCTTTCTTT. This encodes CASSGQGRGDTEAFF.

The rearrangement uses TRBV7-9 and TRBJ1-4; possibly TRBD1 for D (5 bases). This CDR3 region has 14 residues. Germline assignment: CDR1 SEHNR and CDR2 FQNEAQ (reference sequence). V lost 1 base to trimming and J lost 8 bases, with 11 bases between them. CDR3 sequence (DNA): TGTGCCAGCAGCTTAGTGTCAGGGCAAGAAAAACTGTTTTTT. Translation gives CASSLVSGQEKLFF.

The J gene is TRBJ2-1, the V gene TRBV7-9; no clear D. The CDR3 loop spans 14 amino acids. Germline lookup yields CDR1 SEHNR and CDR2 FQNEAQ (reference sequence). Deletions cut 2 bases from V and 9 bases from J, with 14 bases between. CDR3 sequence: CASSLYSGPGEQFF. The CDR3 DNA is TGTGCCAGCAGCTTATACTCAGGTCCAGGTGAGCAGTTCTTC.